This T cell receptor (beta chain) was retrieved from a study of blood T cell repertoires in COVID-19 (dated by TCRdb to about 2020). Some background on the complete study: The collaborator samples originated in the United States, Italy and Spain and spanned the acute and convalescent phases of COVID-19. The prospective study material was composed of cDNA or gDNA derived from T cells, B-cell-depleted T cells, or PBMCs. The samples were drawn from the first 160 participants of the ongoing ImmuneRACE study and from 1,254 subjects provided by 6 global collaborators. A freely available public database, intended as a resource for researchers studying the immune response to SARS-CoV-2, is where the repertoires were released. Deeply sampled blood TCRbeta repertoires from subjects exposed to, actively infected with, or recovered from COVID-19 were included in the dataset. Where available, HLA class I and class II types were obtained from metadata supplied by the sample provider rather than from assay-based typing. A de-identified subject ID, COVID-19 status, age in years and sex were almost always included in the sample metadata.

Reading from cysteine to phenylalanine, the CDR3 counts 15 amino acids. Only CDR3 DNA is held: 45 bases, read in frame from base 1. Per the germline V gene, SGHDT is the CDR1 and YYEEEE is the CDR2. V and J lose 1 base and 5 bases, and a span of 15 bases separates them. TCRbeta CDR3 regions were amplified from genomic DNA using the immunoSEQ Assay, a bias-controlled multiplex PCR. In the original analysis: Nucleated cell counts per sample were estimated from amplification of reference gene primers within the assay. To quantify the absolute abundance of each unique TCRbeta CDR3 rearrangement, sequence reads were collapsed and filtered. For each sample, productive Simpson clonality was calculated by taking the square root of Simpson's diversity index across productive rearrangements. Here the immuneACCESS table is served through TCRdb, limited to in-frame sequences with V and J called. Missing clones are a known gap in these copies; in checked studies unresolved V genes cover under half, and the rest lacks a known reason. D and trimming were read from the DNA, whereas the V and J calls and clone size are those reported in that table. This sample holds fewer than 350,000 clones; about 86% were observed only once. Together, the top ten hold 2.5% to 3% of the sample.

Collaborating institutions collected whole blood in K2EDTA tubes following their own protocols. Collaborator samples were shipped for TCRbeta analysis as frozen whole blood, isolated PBMCs, or DNA extracted from either sample type. Overall study outcomes, separate from this receptor: How much clinical and demographic metadata was included differed by source and by participant, and the metadata was provided uncurated.

This clone was detected only a few times. Its antigen target is currently unknown. No base qualities exist here, and no much larger clone lies one base off it. The TCR originated in a woman aged 60-70 years with active or convalescent COVID-19. Here the chain combines TRBV5-6 and TRBJ2-5, with TRBD1 as a weak D call on 5 bases. The material sequenced was peripheral blood. The CDR3 loop reads CASSLTQAHRETQYF. The DNA sequence follows: TGTGCCAGCAGCTTGACACAGGCTCATCGGGAGACCCAGTACTTC.